This TCR beta chain comes out of a study of T cell responses to AZD1222 COVID-19 vaccine (dated by TCRdb to 2020 to 2022). Broadly, across the study: AZD1222 recipients whose second dose came at about 4 weeks and those whose second dose came at about 12 weeks were combined into one group, since spike-specific TCR depth and breadth did not differ between the two schedules. Enrollment into the trials was organized by age into subgroups of 18-55, 56-69 and 70-plus years, and those subgroups contained roughly 160, 29 and 62 TCR-sequenced participants, respectively. TCR sequencing was performed for 230 to 250 trial participants, of whom about 200 were given two doses of AZD1222 and around 25 were given two doses of MenACWY control vaccine.

This clone showed up just a few times. Its antigen is currently not known. Within one base of it there is no much larger clone, and no base qualities were kept. The time point label corresponds to: baseline before first vaccination. Samples from vaccinated people were obtained from the UK trials COV001 and COV002, which included a single-blind randomized controlled phase 2/3 trial of AZD1222 (ChAdOx1 nCoV-19) in healthy adults. For TCRbeta chain sequencing, PBMC samples were collected from trial participants at day 0 and at day 28 after the second dose. From cysteine to phenylalanine, the CDR3 is 14 amino acids long. Only the CDR3 DNA stays, 42 bases, in frame from base 1. Via the germline V gene, CDR1 is MGHDK and CDR2 SYGVNS. The V end gives up 3 bases and the J end 5 bases, leaving 2 bases in the junction not matched to a gene. The full study reports these points: A significant rise in spike-specific TCR breadth and depth was observed after two AZD1222 doses relative to day 0 and relative to MenACWY recipients. Conclusions about previously exposed vaccinees are limited because only five to seven AZD1222 recipients were SARS-CoV-2 seropositive at baseline. The vaccine-associated CD4 TCRs covered the entire spike protein, and the dominant responses fell in regions 160-218 and 743-854. In the small 56-69-year group, the increase in depth fell short of significance, most likely because of low power. Participants were mostly white British and included more females than males, and it was suggested by the authors that clonal diversity may have been underestimated. Reportedly, close to half of the unique spike-specific TCRs recognized epitopes lying outside the regions that are mutated in the B.1.351 and B.1.1.7 variants. Because no samples from the day 14 peak response were available, repertoires could be characterized only after the peak T cell response.

The CDR3 regions of human TCRbeta chains were analyzed by immunosequencing. Processing in the source paper ran as follows. Repertoire TCRs were matched against a reference library of SARS-CoV-2-specific TCRs generated with the MIRA antigen-specificity platform. Breadth was defined as the fraction of unique TCRs that were SARS-CoV-2-associated, and depth was defined as the fraction of total T cells that were SARS-CoV-2-associated. Using the MIRA data, each spike-specific TCR was mapped to the spike region that the TCR reacts to and placed in a CD4 or CD8 class. Log10-transformed breadth and depth values were compared by one-way ANOVA with Sidak's multiple comparisons tests. As stored in TCRdb, this immuneACCESS dataset retains in-frame rearrangements with V and J assigned. A fraction of the clones does not appear; measured against another copy, unresolved V genes explain less than half of the discrepancy, and the remainder lacks a known reason. D and trimming come from the DNA, and the V and J calls and clone size come from that table. The sample table holds more than 85,000 clones, of which approximately 91% were seen once. Around a sixth of the sample belongs to the ten largest clones.

This TCR was sampled from an adult in good health. The receptor chain draws on TRBV25-1 and TRBJ1-5, with 9 junctional bases fitting TRBD1. Sequencing was performed on peripheral blood, taken on day 0 of AZD1222 vaccination. The base sequence is TGTGCCAGCAGTGACGGACAGGGGCATCAGCCCCAGCATTTT. This encodes CASSDGQGHQPQHF.